This TCR beta chain was recorded in a study of cytomegalovirus exposure and HLA in healthy donors. The CDR3 length is 16 residues. V lost 1 base to trimming and J lost 0 bases, with 9 bases between them. Germline V lookup: CDR1 MNHNS, CDR2 SASEGT. Findings of the study overall: Earlier results showed most TCR beta V segments being productive about 90% or about 30% of the time. A cluster of highly shared sequence variants was likely a sequencing artifact.

A remark on this clone: Its antigen remains unidentified.

Regarding donors, all were healthy bone marrow donors. Researchers ran the PCR with 60 Vbeta and 13 Jbeta primers. Repertoires were generated with immunoSEQ multiplex PCR, while TCRdb's copy carries only in-frame clones and drops some. This sample has about 130,000 clones, with approximately 85% found just once. The source of this sequence is a male donor in good health and CMV-seropositive. Sequencing was carried out using PBMCs. The chain carries TRBV6-1 and TRBJ1-4; D unresolved. The CDR3: CASSEVRVATNEKLFF. In nucleotides, the CDR3 is TGTGCCAGCAGTGAAGTGCGGGTTGCAACTAATGAAAAACTGTTTTTT.